The present TCR beta chain was sequenced within a study of T cells in Graves' hyperthyroidism and ophthalmopathy. The study, taken as a whole, reports: Ophthalmopathy was separated from stable hyperthyroidism by a 13 V-J model. Blood also showed most of the thyroid clonotypes that were expanded above 0.001.

Researchers took RNA transcripts and amplified the TCR beta CDR3 regions from them. An initial round of RT-PCR targeting the TCR CDR3 relied on the HTBI primer set. TCRdb used MiXCR to reprocess the multiplex PCR reads, holding one entry per CDR3 protein. The sample includes around 380,000 distinct CDR3 sequences, approximately 12% of them seen just once. This clonotype was picked up a small number of times. Its antigen remains unknown. Exclusion of a patient resulted from uncontrolled infection, other autoimmune disease, pregnancy or lactation. The TCR originated in a young man with Graves' hyperthyroidism that later progressed to Graves' ophthalmopathy. The sequenced sample was blood.

CDR3 coding DNA: TGTGCCAGCACCGGGCGGGGAGCCTACGAGCAGTACTTC. Protein sequence: CASTGRGAYEQYF. The gene calls are TRBV2 and TRBJ2-7, with D maybe TRBD2 (6 bases). Germline assignment: CDR1 SNHLY and CDR2 FYNNEI. The CDR3 length is 13 residues. Trimming removed 7 bases from V and 2 bases from J, with 12 bases in between.